The 31 T cell receptor beta chains below come from one sample, sequenced in a study of naive and memory T cell subsets. The beta constant-region primer was an equimolar mix of two oligonucleotides covering TRBC1 and TRBC2. MiXCR was run by TCRdb on the UMI-ligation and nested PCR reads, yielding one entry per CDR3 protein. The table includes 25,000 to 30,000 distinct CDR3 sequences, about 10% detected once. The specimen sequenced was effector memory CD4+ T cells from blood. Indicated subset: effector memory, CD45RA- CD27-. The origin of the receptors is a human donor in good health.

The chain combines TRBV19 with TRBJ2-3; 11 bases agree with TRBD2. Germline-derived CDR1 and CDR2 are LNHDA and SQIVND (reference sequence). The CDR3 is made up of 15 amino acids. V shed 2 bases and J 6 bases; nucleotides not matched to a gene: 4. The CDR3: CASSITSGSVDTQYF. DNA of the CDR3: TGTGCCAGTAGTATAACTAGCGGGAGTGTGGATACGCAGTATTTT.

This chain links TRBV9 with TRBJ1-1; 7 bases agree with TRBD1. The CDR3 runs to 15 residues. The trim removed 3 bases at V and 1 base at J, leaving 6 bases unmatched. Germline lookup yields CDR1 SGDLS and CDR2 YYNGEE. The CDR3 loop reads CASSATGAANTEAFF. The CDR3 DNA sequence: TGTGCCAGCAGCGCAACAGGGGCCGCGAACACTGAAGCTTTCTTT.

Ten or more counts support this clonotype. The gene calls are TRBV7-2 and TRBJ2-2, with 7 nucleotides matching TRBD2. The CDR3 is made up of 14 amino acids. Losses at the gene ends were 11 bases for V and 0 bases for J; bases not matched to a gene: 6. Germline V gene data show CDR1 as SGHTA and CDR2 as FQGNSA. The CDR3 reads CASCLAANTGELFF. The CDR3 nucleotides read TGTGCCTCATGCCTAGCGGCGAACACCGGGGAGCTGTTTTTT.

The table lists this clonotype with many counts. V is TRBV6-5 and J is TRBJ2-3, with 8 bases lining up with TRBD2. The CDR3 contains 15 residues. V dropped 0 bases and J dropped 2; count of bases not matched to a gene: 1. Germline V CDR1 and CDR2: MNHEY, SVGAGI. CDR3 residues: CASSYSRGVTDTQYF. CDR3 in DNA: TGTGCCAGCAGTTACTCGCGGGGGGTCACAGATACGCAGTATTTT.

This clonotype has a handful of counts. The genes are TRBV5-1 and TRBJ2-7; 9 bases map to TRBD1. Germline V CDR1 and CDR2: SGHRS, YFSETQ. This CDR3 region has 15 residues. The V segment lost 4 bases and the J segment 2 bases; nucleotides outside the gene matches: 7. CDR3 amino acids: CASSPTGDRAYEQYF. The CDR3 DNA follows: TGCGCCAGCAGCCCTACGGGGGACAGGGCCTACGAGCAGTACTTC.

The rearrangement uses TRBV23-1 and TRBJ2-7, with D hard to call. Being an ORF, TRBV23-1 has a function that is uncertain. V lost 7 bases, J lost 8 bases, and 6 bases lay in between. The CDR3 loop spans 9 amino acids. The CDR3 region is CASTEKQYF. CDR3 coding DNA: TGCGCCAGCACCGAAAAGCAGTACTTC.

The table lists this clonotype with many counts. The chain couples TRBV5-5 to TRBJ2-1; D remains ambiguous. Germline assignment: CDR1 SGHKS and CDR2 YYEKEE (reference sequence). CDR3 length: 12 amino acids. Deletions cut 4 bases from V and 7 bases from J, with 9 bases between. CDR3 in amino acids: CASSAIGNEQFF. The CDR3 DNA reads TGTGCCAGCAGCGCGATAGGTAATGAGCAGTTCTTC. The variable domain in full, completed from reference TRBV5-5 and TRBJ2-1, reads DAGVTQSPTHLIKTRGQQVTLRCSPISGHKSVSWYQQVLGQGPQFIFQYYEKEERGRGNFPDRFSARQFPNYSSELNVNALLLGDSALYLCASSAIGNEQFFGPGTRLTVL.

In its sample, this clonotype was seen a few times. The J gene is TRBJ2-2, the V gene TRBV11-3; a weak D match, TRBD1 (5 bases). Trimming removed 0 bases at V and 3 bases at J, with 8 bases between. CDR3 size: 15 residues. CDR1 SGHNT and CDR2 YENEEA come from the germline V gene. In DNA, the CDR3 is TGTGCCAGCAGCTTAGACCAGGGTGACACCGGGGAGCTGTTTTTT. It encodes CASSLDQGDTGELFF.

This clonotype ranks as medium-sized. J is TRBJ2-7 and V is TRBV15; D is unclear. The germline V and J ends were trimmed by 4 bases and 2 bases, with 15 bases remaining between them. In germline, CDR1 is LNHNV, CDR2 YYDKDF (reference sequence). CDR3 length: 15 residues. The CDR3 loop reads CATSTLLASTYEQYF. In nucleotides, the CDR3 is TGTGCCACCAGCACTTTGTTGGCGAGTACCTACGAGCAGTACTTC.

This rearrangement joins TRBV7-9 to TRBJ2-7; 8 bases are shared with TRBD2. This CDR3 comprises 13 residues. The junction had 4 bases not matched to a gene; V was cut back by 3 bases and J by 6 bases. In germline, CDR1 is SEHNR, CDR2 FQNEAQ (reference sequence). The chain's CDR3 is CASSLAGGVEQYF. The DNA of the CDR3 is TGTGCCAGCAGCTTGGCGGGGGGCGTCGAGCAGTACTTC. Drawing the rest from reference TRBV7-9 and TRBJ2-7, the complete variable domain is DTGVSQNPRHKITKRGQNVTFRCDPISEHNRLYWYRQTLGQGPEFLTYFQNEAQLEKSRLLSDRFSAERPKGSFSTLEIQRTEQGDSAMYLCASSLAGGVEQYFGPGTRLTVT.

This clonotype was recorded at least ten times. The V call is TRBV2, the J call TRBJ2-1; D gene uncertain. This CDR3 has 15 amino acids. V was shortened by 5 bases and J by 0 bases, with 11 bases between the two germline ends. Germline CDR1 and CDR2: SNHLY and FYNNEI. This CDR3 reads CASSRGPYSYNEQFF. DNA for the CDR3: TGTGCCAGCAGTCGTGGGCCGTACTCCTACAATGAGCAGTTCTTC.

The J gene is TRBJ1-5, the V gene TRBV20-1; the match to TRBD1 covers 8 bases. V lost 6 bases, J lost 2 bases, and 6 bases stayed unmatched. Per germline, CDR1 DFQATT and CDR2 SNEGSKA (reference sequence). This CDR3 region has 14 residues. In DNA, the CDR3 is TGCAGTGCCACACAGGGGGGGCGCAATCAGCCCCAGCATTTT. Amino acids: CSATQGGRNQPQHF.

By share of the sample, this clonotype is medium-sized (0.01 to 0.1%). J is TRBJ2-2 and V is TRBV7-3; 7 nucleotides agree with TRBD1. The ends lost 5 bases at V and 1 base at J; junction bases unmatched: 13. CDR3 size: 18 residues. The germline V gene encodes CDR1 SGHTA and CDR2 FQGTGA. The CDR3 here is CASSTTGQAIKNTGELFF. In nucleotides, the CDR3 is TGTGCCAGCAGCACAACCGGACAGGCAATAAAGAACACCGGGGAGCTGTTTTTT.

The chain is built from TRBV6-5 and TRBJ1-6; D may be TRBD1 (6 bases). CDR1 is MNHEY, CDR2 SVGAGI, per germline. V was shortened by 6 bases and J by 2 bases, with 14 bases between the two germline ends. The CDR3 totals 16 residues. The DNA of the CDR3 is TGTGCCAGCAGACGAGCACAGGGTGCCTATAATTCACCCCTCCACTTT. Translated: CASRRAQGAYNSPLHF.

This clonotype is medium-sized (0.01 to 0.1%) by share. V is TRBV7-9 and J is TRBJ2-2; tentative D call: TRBD2 (5 bases). Trimming pared 5 bases from V and 5 bases from J, leaving 18 bases between. Looked up from germline, CDR1 is SEHNR and CDR2 is FQNEAQ (reference sequence). CDR3 length: 16 residues. Here the CDR3 DNA reads TGTGCCAGCAGCCCGGACGGGGTAGCGCGGACCGGGGAGCTGTTTTTT. The encoded protein is CASSPDGVARTGELFF.

This clonotype was seen a few times. The V and J genes are TRBV6-1 and TRBJ2-3, with 8 bases fitting TRBD1. Trimming took 6 bases from V and 1 from J; bases not matched to a gene: 9. CDR1 MNHNS and CDR2 SASEGT come from the germline V gene. This CDR3 contains 16 residues. This chain's CDR3 is CASSLDRGRGTDTQYF. CDR3 nucleotide sequence: TGTGCCAGCAGCCTCGACAGGGGTAGGGGCACAGATACGCAGTATTTT.

There are a few counts of this clonotype. The chain employs TRBV29-1 and TRBJ2-7, with 7 bases that match TRBD1. CDR1 is SQVTM and CDR2 is ANQGSEA in the germline V gene. V gave up 4 bases and J gave up 2 bases; unmatched junction bases: 8. This CDR3 has 14 amino acids. CDR3 region: CSVATGLGAYEQYF. CDR3 DNA: TGCAGCGTTGCGACAGGGTTAGGGGCCTACGAGCAGTACTTC.

This clonotype has at least ten counts. This rearrangement joins TRBV10-3 to TRBJ1-5, with a weak D call TRBD1 (5 bases). V lost 6 bases, J lost 6 bases, and 12 bases lay in between. CDR3 length: 13 residues. Germline lookup yields CDR1 ENHRY and CDR2 SYGVKD. CDR3 sequence reads: CAISSGLSQPQHF. The DNA of the CDR3 is TGTGCCATCAGCTCAGGGTTAAGTCAGCCCCAGCATTTT.

Many counts were recorded for this clonotype. V is TRBV7-8 and J is TRBJ2-1; 7 nucleotides match TRBD1. Germline V gives CDR1 SGHVS, CDR2 FQNEAQ. V trimming: 6 bases; J trimming: 0 bases; junction bases outside the gene matches: 20. The CDR3 consists of 20 residues. CDR3 sequence reads: CASRTRWGPLDRSSYNEQFF. CDR3 nucleotide sequence: TGTGCCAGCAGAACGAGGTGGGGCCCGCTGGACAGGAGCTCCTACAATGAGCAGTTCTTC.

The genes are TRBV7-2 and TRBJ2-7; D tentatively reads TRBD1 or TRBD2 (6 bases each). V lost 7 bases and J 3 bases, leaving 25 bases between the germline ends. This CDR3 is 17 amino acids long. Germline lookup yields CDR1 SGHTA and CDR2 FQGNSA. The CDR3 here is CASNPTLLTGRNYEQYF. The DNA of the CDR3 is TGTGCCAGCAACCCCACCCTCCTCACAGGGAGGAACTACGAGCAGTACTTC.

This clonotype was recorded many times. V is TRBV21-1 and J is TRBJ1-5; TRBD1, as called in the table, went unchecked against the DNA. TRBV21-1 is described as a pseudogene. This CDR3 comprises 18 residues. CDR3 sequence: CASSSRDNESPNNQPQHF. CDR3 sequence (DNA): TGTGCCAGCAGCAGCCGGGACAACGAATCACCAAACAATCAGCCCCAGCATTTT.

The chain has TRBV12-3 or TRBV12-4 and TRBJ1-1, with D possibly being TRBD1 (5 bases). The CDR3 is 16 residues long. With 5 bases removed from V and 8 bases from J, the gap between germline ends came to 24 bases. The CDR3 bases are TGTGCCAGCAGTCCTGGGGCAGGGCTGAACCAAAGAGAAGCTTTCTTT. It yields the protein CASSPGAGLNQREAFF.

This clonotype was detected only once. This sequence joins TRBV20-1 and TRBJ1-1; D remains unclear. The germline CDR1 and CDR2 sequences are DFQATT and SNEGSKA (reference sequence). Trimming took off 0 bases at V and 2 bases at J, with 28 bases between the two ends. The length of the CDR3 is 20 residues. The CDR3 region has the DNA TGCAGTGCTAGAGATAGGAGGCTTCCGAACTTCATTGGCTCAAACACTGAAGCTTTCTTT. Translated, it gives CSARDRRLPNFIGSNTEAFF.

In its sample, this clonotype was seen a few times. The rearrangement joins TRBV11-3 to TRBJ2-7; D unresolved. V was trimmed by 3 bases and J by 5 bases, leaving 5 bases between them. CDR3 length: 11 amino acids. In germline, CDR1 is SGHNT, CDR2 YENEEA. The CDR3 protein is CASSFEHEQYF. CDR3 bases: TGTGCCAGCAGCTTTGAGCACGAGCAGTACTTC.

This clonotype was recorded a few times. The chain recombines TRBV28 with TRBJ2-7; D tentatively reads TRBD1 or TRBD2 (5 bases each). CDR1 and CDR2 from the germline V gene are MDHEN and SYDVKM. CDR3 size: 13 residues. V lost 4 bases, J lost 7 bases, and 14 bases lay in between. This CDR3 reads CASSSGTAWEQYF. The CDR3 DNA reads TGTGCCAGCAGTTCCGGGACCGCGTGGGAGCAGTACTTC.

Of note for this clonotype: This could be a read error, since a much larger clone is one nucleotide away. The chain joins TRBV7-2 to TRBJ2-7, with 10 bases lining up with TRBD1. Germline assignment: CDR1 SGHTA and CDR2 FQGNSA. CDR3 length equals 16 residues. The CDR3: CVSSLAGGTGAHEQYF. CDR3 sequence (DNA): TGTGTCAGCAGCTTAGCGGGCGGGACAGGGGCCCACGAGCAGTACTTC.

This clonotype was seen a few times. The V gene is TRBV5-8, the J gene TRBJ1-5, with TRBD1 identical over 7 bases. J gave up 5 bases and V 0 bases, and 5 bases lay outside the gene matches. Germline V gene data show CDR1 as SGHTS and CDR2 as YDEGEE. This CDR3 region has 15 residues. CDR3: CASSLAGTDHQPQHF. For the CDR3, the DNA is TGTGCCAGCAGCTTGGCCGGGACAGACCATCAGCCCCAGCATTTT.

This clonotype was detected only a few times. The chain couples TRBV7-2 to TRBJ1-1, with 10 bases matching TRBD1. Trimming at V came to 3 bases and at J to 5 bases, leaving 3 bases not matched to a gene. Germline CDR1 reads SGHTA; CDR2 reads FQGNSA. The CDR3 spans 14 residues. The CDR3 spells CASSLTGGLTEAFF. The DNA of the CDR3 is TGTGCCAGCAGCTTGACAGGGGGCCTGACTGAAGCTTTCTTT.

In this sample, this clonotype turned up a few times. The chain employs TRBV18 and TRBJ1-6; D is uncertain. The CDR3 covers 16 residues. The germline V and J ends were trimmed by 4 bases and 8 bases, with 18 bases remaining between them. The V gene's germline CDR1 is KGHSH and CDR2 LQKENI. The CDR3 loop is CASSLRTVQFDSPLHF. The CDR3 DNA sequence: TGTGCCAGCTCACTACGGACGGTCCAGTTCGATTCACCCCTCCACTTT.

The rearrangement joins TRBV28 to TRBJ2-1; 7 bases agree with TRBD2. CDR3 size: 15 residues. The germline CDR1 and CDR2 sequences are MDHEN and SYDVKM. V shed 4 bases, J shed 1 base, and the junction held 4 bases outside the gene matches. The CDR3 DNA sequence: TGTGCCAGCAGTTCGGGGGGACTATCCTACAATGAGCAGTTCTTC. Translated: CASSSGGLSYNEQFF.

The gene calls are TRBV5-5 and TRBJ1-2, with D unresolved. Germline-derived CDR1 and CDR2 are SGHKS and YYEKEE (reference sequence). Deletions cut 0 bases from V and 8 bases from J, with 5 bases between. The CDR3 spans 11 residues. The CDR3: CASSLAAGYTF. DNA of the CDR3: TGTGCCAGCAGCTTGGCGGCAGGCTACACCTTC.